This is a list of T cell receptor beta chains from one sample in a study of T cells in Graves' hyperthyroidism and ophthalmopathy. TCRdb redid the calling of the multiplex PCR reads with MiXCR, one entry per CDR3 protein. The table shows a few hundred thousand distinct CDR3 sequences, with 21% occurring only once. The sample was blood. These receptors all come from a woman aged 50 to 60 with Graves' hyperthyroidism. Both conserved end residues are part of each CDR3. The order of the fields is CDR3 protein, CDR3 DNA, J gene, clone size, V gene, D gene. The D gene is left open where the match is weak. The size field is filled for only some rows; it gives once, few, many or a size class.

CASSTLQETQYF TGTGCCAGCAGTACCCTCCAAGAGACCCAGTACTTC TRBJ2-5 many TRBV12-3/TRBV12-4 NA
CASSTPRGETQYF TGTGCCAGCAGCACCCCCAGGGGAGAGACCCAGTACTTC TRBJ2-5 NA TRBV11-2 NA
CASSHLGRRAFF TGCGCCAGCAGCCACCTCGGCCGTCGGGCTTTCTTT TRBJ1-1 few TRBV4-1 NA
CASSRPGEQFF TGTGCCAGCAGCCGTCCGGGCGAGCAGTTCTTC TRBJ2-1 once TRBV4-2 NA
CASSRERLVINNEQFF TGTGCCAGCTCTCGGGAACGACTTGTTATCAACAATGAGCAGTTCTTC TRBJ2-1 many TRBV18 NA
CASRSGPGRGYEQYF TGTGCCAGCAGAAGTGGACCCGGGCGGGGCTACGAGCAGTACTTC TRBJ2-7 many TRBV6-1 NA
CASSLGQVVNSPLHF TGTGCCAGCAGTTTAGGGCAGGTCGTAAATTCACCCCTCCACTTT TRBJ1-6 many TRBV28 NA
CASSGTGGASGELFF TGTGCCAGCAGTGGGACAGGGGGCGCAAGCGGGGAGCTGTTTTTT TRBJ2-2 NA TRBV2 TRBD1
CASSLWADVGEQFF TGTGCCAGCAGCTTATGGGCCGATGTGGGTGAGCAGTTCTTC TRBJ2-1 NA TRBV7-6 NA
CSASLDRDTEAFF TGCAGTGCTAGCCTAGACAGGGACACTGAAGCTTTCTTT TRBJ1-1 NA TRBV20-1 TRBD1
CASRLWEGGEKLFF TGTGCCAGCAGGCTTTGGGAGGGCGGGGAAAAACTGTTTTTT TRBJ1-4 few TRBV6-1 NA
CATSKVTFQGRRVNQPQHF TGTGCCACCAGCAAAGTTACCTTCCAGGGGCGACGTGTTAATCAGCCCCAGCATTTT TRBJ1-5 many TRBV15 NA
CASSSDSHTQYF TGTGCCAGCAGCTCGGACAGTCATACGCAGTATTTT TRBJ2-3 many TRBV7-8 NA
CASSPGQGGEKLFF TGTGCCAGCAGCCCCGGACAGGGCGGTGAAAAACTGTTTTTT TRBJ1-4 many TRBV12-3/TRBV12-4 TRBD1